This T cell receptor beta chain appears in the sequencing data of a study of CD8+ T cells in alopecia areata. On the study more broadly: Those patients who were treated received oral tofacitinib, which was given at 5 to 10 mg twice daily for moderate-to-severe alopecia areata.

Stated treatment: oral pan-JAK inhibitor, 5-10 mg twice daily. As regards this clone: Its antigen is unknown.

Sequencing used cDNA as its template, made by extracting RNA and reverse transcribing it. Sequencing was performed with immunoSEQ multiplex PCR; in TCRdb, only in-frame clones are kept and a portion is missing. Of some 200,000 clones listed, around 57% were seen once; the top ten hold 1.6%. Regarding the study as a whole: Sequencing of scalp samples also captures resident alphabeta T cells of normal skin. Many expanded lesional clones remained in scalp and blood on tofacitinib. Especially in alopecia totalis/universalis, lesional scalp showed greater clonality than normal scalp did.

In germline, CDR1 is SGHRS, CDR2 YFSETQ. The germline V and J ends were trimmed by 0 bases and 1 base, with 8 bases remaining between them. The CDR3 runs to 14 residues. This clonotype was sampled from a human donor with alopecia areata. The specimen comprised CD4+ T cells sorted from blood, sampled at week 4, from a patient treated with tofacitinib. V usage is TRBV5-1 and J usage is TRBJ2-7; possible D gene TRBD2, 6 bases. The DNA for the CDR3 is TGCGCCAGCAGCTTGGCGGGGGTTTCCTACGAGCAGTACTTC. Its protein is CASSLAGVSYEQYF. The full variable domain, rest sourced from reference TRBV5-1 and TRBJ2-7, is KAGVTQTPRYLIKTRGQQVTLSCSPISGHRSVSWYQQTPGQGLQFLFEYFSETQRNKGNFPGRFSGRQFSNSRSEMNVSTLELGDSALYLCASSLAGVSYEQYFGPGTRLTVT.